A single sample is the source of the 19 T cell receptor beta chains below, sequenced in a study of shared clonotypes between healthy human individuals. Generated by immunoSEQ multiplex PCR, the TCRdb table keeps only in-frame clones and is missing some. The data show around 2,000,000 clones, with about 95% seen just once and roughly 1% held by the top ten. CD45RO-negative, CCR7-positively selected cells formed the naive CD8 fraction, excluding terminally differentiated effector memory CD45RA+ cells. Material for sequencing was naive CD8+ T cells sorted from blood. Receptors originate from a man between 18 and 35 years old in good health.

The chain carries TRBV30 and TRBJ1-2; tentatively, D is TRBD1 (6 bases). V was clipped by 2 bases and J by 4 bases, with 14 bases between them. The CDR3 sequence is 14 residues long. Germline lookup yields CDR1 GTSNPN and CDR2 SVGIG (reference sequence). The DNA of the CDR3 is TGTGCCTGGAGTCCTAGCGTGGGGGCCTATGGCTACACCTTC. It is translated as CAWSPSVGAYGYTF.

This clone showed up just once. The chain links TRBV18 to TRBJ2-3; D is perhaps TRBD1 or TRBD2 (5 bases each). Germline CDR1 and CDR2: KGHSH and LQKENI. The CDR3 has 15 residues. Trimming took 2 bases from V and 4 from J, leaving 13 bases between them. In DNA form, the CDR3 reads TGTGCCAGCTCACCATCGGGCCAGGGAGCAGATACGCAGTATTTT. Its protein is CASSPSGQGADTQYF.

CDR3 nucleotide sequence: TGTGCCAGCAGTTACTACTCGGGGGGGCATACGCAGTATTTT. Translating gives CASSYYSGGHTQYF. The chain is built from TRBV6-6 and TRBJ2-3, with TRBD2 matching over 8 bases. Germline V gene data show CDR1 as MNHNY and CDR2 as SVGAGI (reference sequence). Germline trimming cut 1 base from V and 7 bases from J; bases unmatched to any gene: 4. This CDR3 has 14 amino acids.

This clone was detected once. V and J are TRBV14 and TRBJ1-4; D not resolved. The CDR3 covers 14 residues. From germline, CDR1 is SGHDN and CDR2 FVKESK. The V end was cut by 0 bases, the J end by 4 bases, with 6 bases between. CDR3 DNA sequence: TGTGCCAGCAGCCAAGACGCTATTAATGAAAAACTGTTTTTT. It yields the protein CASSQDAINEKLFF.

The chain links TRBV4-1 to TRBJ2-7; D remains ambiguous. The V gene's germline CDR1 is MGHRA and CDR2 YSYEKL. This CDR3 is 15 amino acids long. The V end lost 1 base, the J end lost 4 bases, and 14 bases lay between the germline ends. The CDR3 sequence: CASSQASLDGYEQYF. The DNA for the CDR3 is TGCGCCAGCAGCCAAGCCAGCCTGGACGGTTACGAGCAGTACTTC.

About this clone: Other nucleotide sequences from this sample produce the same CDR3. The chain employs TRBV27 and TRBJ1-2; tentative D call: TRBD1 (5 bases). The CDR3 is 13 residues long. Germline lookup yields CDR1 MNHEY and CDR2 SMNVEV (reference sequence). V was shortened by 2 bases and J by 4 bases, with 8 bases between the two germline ends. DNA of the CDR3: TGTGCCAGCAGTTTAGGGGCAGGCTATGGCTACACCTTC. This sequence encodes CASSLGAGYGYTF.

The chain recombines TRBV4-1 with TRBJ1-2, with D possibly TRBD1 on 5 matching bases. The CDR3 extends over 15 amino acids. CDR1 MGHRA and CDR2 YSYEKL come from the germline V gene. V gave up 0 bases and J gave up 7 bases, with 15 bases separating them. This CDR3 reads CASSQDTNGGIGYTF. DNA for the CDR3: TGCGCCAGCAGCCAAGACACTAATGGGGGGATTGGCTACACCTTC.

This chain connects TRBV27 to TRBJ2-7, with TRBD2 identical over 13 bases. This CDR3 has 16 amino acids. J was trimmed by 0 bases and V by 8 bases; bases with no gene match: 7. Germline V gene lookup returns CDR1 MNHEY and CDR2 SMNVEV (reference sequence). In DNA form, the CDR3 reads TGTGCCAGCGCCCGGACTAGCGGGAGTATCTCCTACGAGCAGTACTTC. Amino acid sequence: CASARTSGSISYEQYF.

The chain links TRBV5-4 to TRBJ2-2; D gene ambiguous. Trimming left V 1 base short and J 7 bases short, with 5 bases between. This CDR3 has 12 amino acids. CDR1 SGHNT and CDR2 YYREEE come from the germline V gene (reference sequence). As DNA, the CDR3 is TGTGCCAGCAGCTTGTCTGGCGGGGAGCTGTTTTTT. As protein: CASSLSGGELFF.

The chain joins TRBV7-9 to TRBJ1-2; 9 positions agree with TRBD1. This CDR3 comprises 15 residues. J lost 2 bases, V lost 4 bases, and 5 bases had no gene match. Germline-derived CDR1 and CDR2 are SEHNR and FQNEAQ (reference sequence). The CDR3 DNA sequence: TGTGCCAGCAGCTGGGACAGGGATGAGAACTATGGCTACACCTTC. Translation gives CASSWDRDENYGYTF.

CDR3 sequence (DNA): TGTGCCAGTAGTATTCGTCGGGACAGTTCCCACGAGCAGTACTTC. Its translation: CASSIRRDSSHEQYF. This chain links TRBV19 with TRBJ2-7; 7 bases are shared with TRBD1. Germline lookup yields CDR1 LNHDA and CDR2 SQIVND (reference sequence). J gave up 5 bases and V 3 bases, and 10 bases lay outside the gene matches. The CDR3 has 15 residues.

There are a few counts of this clone. Other nucleotide sequences in the sample specify the same CDR3. This chain uses TRBV7-3 with TRBJ2-1, with D perhaps matching TRBD2 (5 bases). V was clipped by 3 bases and J by 1 base, with 10 bases between them. Germline V lookup: CDR1 SGHTA, CDR2 FQGTGA. The CDR3 sequence is 15 residues long. The CDR3 region is CASSFLGSSYNEQFF. CDR3 in DNA: TGTGCCAGCAGCTTCCTAGGGAGTTCCTACAATGAGCAGTTCTTC.

Comments on this clone: This CDR3 is also generated by other DNA sequences in the sample. The rearrangement links TRBV11-2 to TRBJ2-7; maybe TRBD1 (6 bases). Germline V gives CDR1 SGHAT, CDR2 FQNNGV. The V gene lost 5 bases and the J gene lost 2 bases, with 10 bases spanning the gap. This CDR3 has 13 amino acids. CDR3 sequence (DNA): TGTGCCAGCAGCCCTGGGACAACCTACGAGCAGTACTTC. Translation: CASSPGTTYEQYF.

The J gene is TRBJ2-1, the V gene TRBV5-1; 9 bases match TRBD2. From germline, CDR1 is SGHRS and CDR2 YFSETQ. The junction had 3 bases not matched to a gene; V was cut back by 3 bases and J by 8 bases. The CDR3 totals 13 residues. CDR3 sequence reads: CASSYSGGDEQFF. For the CDR3, the DNA is TGCGCCAGCAGCTATAGCGGGGGAGATGAGCAGTTCTTC.

On this clone itself: Other nucleotide sequences in the sample specify the same CDR3. The chain is built from TRBV5-1 and TRBJ2-5, with 8 bases identical to TRBD1. CDR1 is SGHRS, CDR2 YFSETQ, per germline. V was pared by 2 bases and J by 1 base, with 1 base of the junction left unmatched. The CDR3 extends over 14 amino acids. The CDR3 sequence is CASSFGQGQETQYF. CDR3 DNA: TGCGCCAGCAGCTTTGGACAGGGCCAAGAGACCCAGTACTTC.

The chain is built from TRBV6-5 and TRBJ2-1, with 14 bases matching TRBD2. The CDR3 has 16 amino acids. V lost 4 bases and J lost 8; bases outside the gene matches: 7. In germline, CDR1 is MNHEY, CDR2 SVGAGI. Here the CDR3 reads CASSFAGTSGSYEQFF. CDR3 sequence (DNA): TGTGCCAGCAGTTTCGCCGGGACTAGCGGGAGTTATGAGCAGTTCTTC.

The chain couples TRBV15 to TRBJ1-4; D not certain. Trimming cost V 1 base and J 3 bases, with 9 bases left between them. There are 15 residues in the CDR3. The germline gives CDR1 LNHNV, CDR2 YYDKDF (reference sequence). The CDR3 nucleotides are TGTGCCACCAGCAGAGTTGGGCAGCCTAATGAAAAACTGTTTTTT. Encoded protein: CATSRVGQPNEKLFF.

Regarding this clone: This same CDR3 is encoded by further DNA sequences in the sample. The rearrangement links TRBV11-2 to TRBJ2-5; TRBD1 matches at 7 bases. Looked up from germline, CDR1 is SGHAT and CDR2 is FQNNGV. This CDR3 region has 15 residues. The ends lost 1 base at V and 4 bases at J; junction bases unmatched: 6. The CDR3 bases are TGTGCCAGCAGCTTAGTTGGGACAGAAGGAGAGACCCAGTACTTC. Its protein is CASSLVGTEGETQYF.

A word on this clone: At one end the junction does not follow the germline gene, possibly because of a read error. The rearrangement uses TRBV6-5 and TRBJ2-1; D is unclear. This CDR3 comprises 15 residues. Per germline, CDR1 MNHEY and CDR2 SVGAGI. DNA of the CDR3: TGTGCCAGCAGGTACTTGGCCCAGGACTACAATGAGCAGTTCTTC. As protein: CASRYLAQDYNEQFF.